The sequence of this T cell receptor beta chain was determined in a study of blood T cell repertoires in COVID-19. In the study overall: The United States, Italy and Spain provided the acute and convalescent COVID-19 samples. Sample material is recorded as cDNA or gDNA derived from T cells, B-cell-depleted T cells, or PBMCs.

Per the authors' pipeline: Amplifying reference gene primers gave estimates of nucleated cell counts. Generated by immunoSEQ multiplex PCR, the TCRdb table keeps only in-frame clones and is missing some. V, J and clone size are taken as reported in that table, and D and trimming were inferred from the DNA itself. The sample yields 400,000 to 550,000 clones, roughly 90% seen once. The specimen sequenced was peripheral blood. The sequence derives from a woman aged 25 to 45 with acute or convalescent COVID-19.

CDR3 nucleotide sequence: TGTGCCAGCAGTTTTGTACAGGGGGAGACCCAGTACTTC. This gives the protein CASSFVQGETQYF. V gene TRBV12-3 or TRBV12-4 combines with J gene TRBJ2-5; 7 bases are a match to TRBD1. The CDR3 spans 13 residues. With 3 bases clipped from V and 5 bases from J, the junction kept 3 bases outside the gene matches.